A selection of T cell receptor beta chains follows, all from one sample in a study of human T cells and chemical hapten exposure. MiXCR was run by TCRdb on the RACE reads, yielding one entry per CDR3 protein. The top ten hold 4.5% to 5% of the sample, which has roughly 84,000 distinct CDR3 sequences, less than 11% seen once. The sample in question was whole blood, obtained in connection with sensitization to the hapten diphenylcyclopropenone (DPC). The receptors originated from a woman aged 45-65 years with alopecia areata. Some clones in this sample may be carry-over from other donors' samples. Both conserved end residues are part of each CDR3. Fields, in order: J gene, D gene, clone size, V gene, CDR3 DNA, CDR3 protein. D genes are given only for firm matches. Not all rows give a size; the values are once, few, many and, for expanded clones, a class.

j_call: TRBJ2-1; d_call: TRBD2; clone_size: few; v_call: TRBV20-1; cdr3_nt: TGCAGTGCTGGCGGAGTGAGCGGGAGGTTATACAATGAGCAGTTCTTC; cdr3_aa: CSAGGVSGRLYNEQFF
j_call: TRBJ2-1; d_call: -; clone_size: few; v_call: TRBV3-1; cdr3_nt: TGTGCCAGCAGCACGGGACTGCTTCTATACAATGAGCAGTTCTTC; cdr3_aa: CASSTGLLLYNEQFF
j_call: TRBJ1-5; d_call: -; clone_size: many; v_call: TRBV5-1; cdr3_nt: TGCGCCAGCAGGATCATGGCGGACCAGCCCCAGCATTTT; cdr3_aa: CASRIMADQPQHF
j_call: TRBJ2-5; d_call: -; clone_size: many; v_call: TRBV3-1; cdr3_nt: TGTGCCAGCACCACAAAGGCTCGGCCTCTGGAGACCCAGTACTTC; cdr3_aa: CASTTKARPLETQYF
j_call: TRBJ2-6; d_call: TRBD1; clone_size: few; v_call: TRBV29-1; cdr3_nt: TGCAGCGTCTCCGGGACAGAGACCTCTGGGGCCAACGTCCTGACTTTC; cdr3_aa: CSVSGTETSGANVLTF
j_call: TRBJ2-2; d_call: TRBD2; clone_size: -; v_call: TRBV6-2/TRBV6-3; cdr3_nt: TGTGCCAGCAGCACAAGCGGGAGGGCCGTCGGGGAGCTGTTTTTT; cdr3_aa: CASSTSGRAVGELFF
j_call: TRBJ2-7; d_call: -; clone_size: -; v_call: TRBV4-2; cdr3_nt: TGTGCCAGCAGCCAGGATTCCCCTACTTCCTCCGAGCAGTACTTC; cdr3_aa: CASSQDSPTSSEQYF
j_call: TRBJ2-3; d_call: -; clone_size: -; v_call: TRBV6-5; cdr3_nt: TGTGCCAGCAGGAAGGACCCCACAGATACGCAGTATTTT; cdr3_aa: CASRKDPTDTQYF
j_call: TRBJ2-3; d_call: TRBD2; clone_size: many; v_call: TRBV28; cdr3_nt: TGTGCCAGCTCCAGTAGCGGGTCAACAGATACGCAGTATTTT; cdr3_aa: CASSSSGSTDTQYF
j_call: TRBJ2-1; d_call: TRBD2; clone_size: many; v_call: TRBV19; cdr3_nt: TGTGCCAGTAGTATAGAGGGGTTAGCGGGAGGGAACAATGAGCAGTTCTTC; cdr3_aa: CASSIEGLAGGNNEQFF
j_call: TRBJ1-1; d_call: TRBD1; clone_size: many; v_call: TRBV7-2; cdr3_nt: TGTGCCAGCAGATCACAGGGGGCGATCACTGAAGCTTTCTTT; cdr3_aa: CASRSQGAITEAFF
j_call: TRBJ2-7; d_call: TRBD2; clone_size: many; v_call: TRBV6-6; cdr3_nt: TGTGCCAGCAGTTACGACCCGACTAGCCCCGAGCAGTACTTC; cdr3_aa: CASSYDPTSPEQYF
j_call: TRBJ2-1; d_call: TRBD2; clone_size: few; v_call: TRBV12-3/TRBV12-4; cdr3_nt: TGTGCCAGCAGCCGAGGGAGCGGGAGGACAAATTCCTACAATGAGCAGTTCTTC; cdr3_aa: CASSRGSGRTNSYNEQFF
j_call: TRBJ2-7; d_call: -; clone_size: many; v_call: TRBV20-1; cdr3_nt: TGCAGTGCTAGAGTTAGTCGCGAGCAGTACTTC; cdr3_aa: CSARVSREQYF
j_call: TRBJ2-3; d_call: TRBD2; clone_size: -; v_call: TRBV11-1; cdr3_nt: TGTGCCAGCAGCTTAGAACCGGGAGGGCCATTGGATACGCAGTATTTT; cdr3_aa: CASSLEPGGPLDTQYF
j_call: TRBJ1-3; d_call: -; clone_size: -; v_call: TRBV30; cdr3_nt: TGTGCCTGGAGTAGGGTCCGGGCTGGAAACACCATATATTTT; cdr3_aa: CAWSRVRAGNTIYF
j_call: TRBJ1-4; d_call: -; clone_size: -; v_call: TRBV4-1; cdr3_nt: TGCGCCAGCAGCCAAAGGGCCTCAACTAATGAAAAACTGTTTTTT; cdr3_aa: CASSQRASTNEKLFF
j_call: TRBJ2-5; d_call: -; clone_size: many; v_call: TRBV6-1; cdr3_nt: TGTGCCAGCAGTGAAACCGGGGCCACCCAGTACTTC; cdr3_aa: CASSETGATQYF
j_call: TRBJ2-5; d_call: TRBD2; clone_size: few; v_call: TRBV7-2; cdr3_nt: TGTGCCAGCAGCTTAGAGATAGCACGACTAGCAGGAGAGACCCAGTACTTC; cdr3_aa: CASSLEIARLAGETQYF
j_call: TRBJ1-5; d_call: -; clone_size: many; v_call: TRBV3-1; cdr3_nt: TGTGCCAGCAGCCAAGTCGGTGGTCAGCCCCAGCATTTT; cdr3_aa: CASSQVGGQPQHF
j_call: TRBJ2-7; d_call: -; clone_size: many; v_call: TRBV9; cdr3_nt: TGTGCCAGCAGCGCACAGGGTGCCTACGAGCAGTACTTC; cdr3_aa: CASSAQGAYEQYF
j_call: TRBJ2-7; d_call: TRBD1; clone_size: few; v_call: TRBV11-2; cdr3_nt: TGTGCCAGCAGCCTCGGGCAGGGGGCCGCCTACGAGCAGTACTTC; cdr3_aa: CASSLGQGAAYEQYF
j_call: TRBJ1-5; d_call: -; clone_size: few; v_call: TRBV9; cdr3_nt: TGTGCCAGCAGCGTCTCTCCATCTAGCAATCAGCCCCAGCATTTT; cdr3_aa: CASSVSPSSNQPQHF
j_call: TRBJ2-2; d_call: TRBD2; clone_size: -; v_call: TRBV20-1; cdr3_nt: TGCAGTGCTCCTAGCGGGAGGGGGAACACCGGGGAGCTGTTTTTT; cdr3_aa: CSAPSGRGNTGELFF
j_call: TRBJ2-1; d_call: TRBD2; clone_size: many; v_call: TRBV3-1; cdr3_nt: TGTGCCAGCAGCCAACAACTAGCGGGGTCATACAATGAGCAGTTCTTC; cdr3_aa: CASSQQLAGSYNEQFF
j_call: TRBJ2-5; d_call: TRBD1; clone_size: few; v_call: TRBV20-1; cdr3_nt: TGCAGTGCGCCCCCCCTCCTACAGGGGGCCCGGGAGACCCAGTACTTC; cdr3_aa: CSAPPLLQGARETQYF
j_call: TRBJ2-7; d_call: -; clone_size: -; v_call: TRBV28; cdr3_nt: TGTGCCAGCACCCTAGGGACACAAATCTACGAGCAGTACTTC; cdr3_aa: CASTLGTQIYEQYF
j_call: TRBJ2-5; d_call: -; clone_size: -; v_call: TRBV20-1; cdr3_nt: TGCAGTGCTAGAGATCAGGTTGGGGGCTTTGGCGGGGCACAAGAGACCCAGTACTTC; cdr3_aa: CSARDQVGGFGGAQETQYF
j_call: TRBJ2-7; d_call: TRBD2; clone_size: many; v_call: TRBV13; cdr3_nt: TGTGCCAGCAGCTTATTTCCGGGAGGTGGGTCCTACGAGCAGTACTTC; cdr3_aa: CASSLFPGGGSYEQYF